A single sample is the source of the 3 T cell receptor beta chains below, sequenced in a study of spatial heterogeneity in lung cancer. The study, taken as a whole, reports: Tumor mutation count correlated with how many alpha and beta TCRs expanded intratumorally.

These receptors lack a known antigen. TCRdb processed the 5' RACE reads anew with MiXCR; each CDR3 protein has one entry. The sample lists over 9,000 distinct CDR3 sequences; roughly 14% were seen once. Documented time point: sample taken at primary tumor resection. Source: lung tumor tissue, taken at surgery. These receptors were taken from a male donor with early-stage non-small cell lung cancer.

This clonotype occurred many times. V and J are TRBV29-1 and TRBJ2-1; the match to TRBD2 covers 16 bases. This CDR3 is built from 15 residues. J lost 6 bases, V lost 4 bases, and 3 bases had no gene match. Germline CDR1 and CDR2: SQVTM and ANQGSEA. Written as DNA, the CDR3 is TGCAGCGTTGCGGGACTAGCGGGAGGGCCCAATGAGCAGTTCTTC. It yields the protein CSVAGLAGGPNEQFF.

This clonotype was observed many times. The chain is built from TRBV12-3 or TRBV12-4 and TRBJ2-5; D may be TRBD2 (6 bases). The V end was cut by 8 bases, the J end by 2 bases, with 12 bases between. The CDR3 runs to 13 residues. For the CDR3, the DNA is TGTGCCAGCGGAACCGGGGGACAAGAGACCCAGTACTTC. Its translation: CASGTGGQETQYF.

This clonotype is medium-sized within its sample. CDR3 nucleotides: TGTGCCAGCAGTGGGACACAATACGAGCAGTACTTC. Translation gives CASSGTQYEQYF. This chain connects TRBV12-3 or TRBV12-4 to TRBJ2-7; TRBD1 is a possible D gene (6 bases). The CDR3 covers 12 residues. Between the trimmed V and J ends, which lost 5 bases and 4 bases, there was a span of 9 bases.